This entry lists 31 T cell receptor beta chains sequenced from one sample in a study of cytomegalovirus exposure and HLA in healthy donors. The PCR had 60 Vbeta and 13 Jbeta primers. TCRdb's table, derived via immunoSEQ multiplex PCR, lists solely in-frame clones and lacks some. The sample contains about 140,000 clones, approximately 80% of which appear only once. Sequencing was performed on PBMCs. These TCRs come from a woman aged 40 to 49 in good health and CMV-seronegative.

CDR3 in amino acids: CASKGTRGKTDTQYF. CDR3 nucleotides: TGTGCCAGCAAAGGGACTAGGGGGAAGACAGATACGCAGTATTTT. V gene TRBV2 combines with J gene TRBJ2-3; TRBD2 matches 8 bases. The CDR3 has 15 amino acids. Looked up from germline, CDR1 is SNHLY and CDR2 is FYNNEI. J lost 3 bases, V lost 7 bases, and 9 bases had no gene match.

This chain links TRBV6-6 with TRBJ2-7; D might be TRBD2 (6 bases). Trimming took 6 bases from V and 2 from J, leaving 11 bases between them. Looked up from germline, CDR1 is MNHNY and CDR2 is SVGAGI (reference sequence). The CDR3 is 13 amino acids. The CDR3 here is CASRIGSTYEQYF. In nucleotides, the CDR3 is TGTGCCAGCAGAATCGGGAGCACCTACGAGCAGTACTTC.

The chain links TRBV10-3 to TRBJ2-7; maybe TRBD1 (6 bases). The V and J ends lost 6 bases and 6 bases respectively, with 12 bases between them. Germline CDR1 is ENHRY and CDR2 is SYGVKD. CDR3 length equals 12 residues. This CDR3 reads CAIRDTGPEQYF. The CDR3 DNA reads TGTGCCATCAGGGACACAGGGCCCGAGCAGTACTTC.

The V and J genes are TRBV6-1 and TRBJ2-2; possibly TRBD1 for D (6 bases). The ends were cut back, 6 bases at V and 2 bases at J, with 10 bases in the middle. From germline, CDR1 is MNHNS and CDR2 SASEGT. The length of the CDR3 is 14 residues. CDR3 coding DNA: TGTGCCAGCAGAGGACAGAGAAACACCGGGGAGCTGTTTTTT. Translation: CASRGQRNTGELFF.

In nucleotides, the CDR3 is TGTGCCAGCAGCACTAACACGAATCGGGACTATGGCTACACCTTC. This gives the protein CASSTNTNRDYGYTF. The genes are TRBV7-9 and TRBJ1-2; D call uncertain. Germline loops: CDR1 SEHNR, CDR2 FQNEAQ (reference sequence). Between the trimmed V and J ends, which lost 5 bases and 3 bases, there was a span of 16 bases. The CDR3 loop spans 15 amino acids.

The V call is TRBV9, the J call TRBJ1-1; D is undetermined. This CDR3 spans 15 amino acids. The germline CDR1 and CDR2 sequences are SGDLS and YYNGEE. V was cut by 0 bases and J by 5 bases, with 14 bases left in between. CDR3 DNA sequence: TGTGCCAGCAGCGTAGTTGAATTATCGCGGACTGAAGCTTTCTTT. It yields the protein CASSVVELSRTEAFF.

This clone was recorded a few times. The chain is built from TRBV28 and TRBJ1-2; no definite D call. Trimming took 7 bases from V and 6 from J, leaving 15 bases between them. The CDR3 contains 13 residues. Germline lookup yields CDR1 MDHEN and CDR2 SYDVKM. The CDR3 DNA reads TGTGCCAGCACCGGTCATGGGCAGAATGGCTACACCTTC. This translates into CASTGHGQNGYTF.

V usage is TRBV7-9 and J usage is TRBJ1-2; a possible D gene is TRBD1 (5 bases). Looked up from germline, CDR1 is SEHNR and CDR2 is FQNEAQ (reference sequence). CDR3 length equals 14 residues. V was cut by 5 bases and J by 0 bases, with 10 bases left in between. The CDR3 nucleotides read TGTGCCAGCAGCGCGGACACCGCTAACTATGGCTACACCTTC. Its protein is CASSADTANYGYTF.

The J gene is TRBJ1-1, the V gene TRBV19; TRBD1 aligns across 10 bases. This CDR3 has 14 residues. The junction had 7 bases not matched to a gene; V was cut back by 6 bases and J by 6 bases. From germline, CDR1 is LNHDA and CDR2 SQIVND (reference sequence). CDR3 in DNA: TGTGCCAGTAGGAGGGACAGGGGTTATCCTGAAGCTTTCTTT. Translation: CASRRDRGYPEAFF.

This chain joins TRBV7-8 and TRBJ2-2, with 7 bases lining up with TRBD1. V was clipped by 1 base and J by 2 bases; unmatched bases: 4. The CDR3 runs 16 residues. From germline, CDR1 is SGHVS and CDR2 FQNEAQ. CDR3 sequence (DNA): TGTGCCAGCAGCTTAGATACAGGGGCTAACACCGGGGAGCTGTTTTTT. It codes for CASSLDTGANTGELFF.

The CDR3 DNA reads as TGCGCCAGCAGCCGTTCAACAGGGAACCTTGAAGCTTTCTTT. Amino acid sequence: CASSRSTGNLEAFF. V gene TRBV5-1 combines with J gene TRBJ1-1, with TRBD1 as a possible D gene (6 bases). The V end lost 4 bases, the J end lost 7 bases, and 17 bases lay between the germline ends. This CDR3 spans 14 amino acids. Germline loops: CDR1 SGHRS, CDR2 YFSETQ.

The chain links TRBV6-1 to TRBJ1-2; unclear D gene. V was cut by 1 base and J by 10 bases, with 34 bases left in between. From germline, CDR1 is MNHNS and CDR2 SASEGT. The CDR3 has 20 residues. CDR3 coding DNA: TGTGCCAGCAGTGAAGGGTACCTGTCTTACCTATACTCCCTACTATGGAACTACACCTTC. It translates to CASSEGYLSYLYSLLWNYTF.

In this sample, this clone turned up a few times. J is TRBJ2-2 and V is TRBV28; weak D call: TRBD1 (5 bases). V lost 2 bases to trimming and J lost 4 bases, with 11 bases between them. The CDR3 is 15 residues long. The germline CDR1 and CDR2 sequences are MDHEN and SYDVKM. CDR3 region: CASSLGARVTGELFF. CDR3 nucleotide sequence: TGTGCCAGCAGTTTAGGGGCCAGGGTCACCGGGGAGCTGTTTTTT.

This clone was detected once. V usage is TRBV28 and J usage is TRBJ1-2; a possible D gene is TRBD1 (6 bases). This CDR3 is built from 12 residues. The V and J ends lost 6 bases and 4 bases respectively, with 9 bases between them. CDR1 and CDR2 (germline): MDHEN, SYDVKM. The CDR3 region has the DNA TGTGCCAGCAGCCGGGACATCTATGGCTACACCTTC. It translates to CASSRDIYGYTF.

The V call is TRBV27, the J call TRBJ2-1, with 16 bases identical to TRBD2. The CDR3 has 16 amino acids. Trimming removed 6 bases from V and 6 bases from J; junction bases left unmatched: 5. Germline values: CDR1 MNHEY, CDR2 SMNVEV (reference sequence). CDR3 sequence reads: CASRGLAGGPGNEQFF. The CDR3 DNA reads TGTGCCAGCAGGGGACTAGCGGGAGGGCCGGGCAATGAGCAGTTCTTC.

The V gene is TRBV2, the J gene TRBJ1-2; no clear D gene. Germline V gene sequence: CDR1 SNHLY, CDR2 FYNNEI. The CDR3 contains 14 residues. Trimming cost V 6 bases and J 2 bases, with 13 bases left between them. The CDR3: CASRSDGRNYGYTF. CDR3 sequence (DNA): TGTGCCAGCAGATCGGACGGGAGGAACTATGGCTACACCTTC.

The chain carries TRBV28 and TRBJ1-1; D not certain. Germline CDR1 MDHEN, CDR2 SYDVKM. V lost 6 bases to trimming and J lost 3 bases, with 8 bases between them. The CDR3 has 12 residues. The CDR3 region has the DNA TGTGCCAGCAGCTCTAGGCACACTGAAGCTTTCTTT. Amino acids: CASSSRHTEAFF.

The J gene is TRBJ2-3, the V gene TRBV9; D gene unclear. V lost 0 bases to trimming and J lost 3 bases, with 8 bases between them. Germline loops: CDR1 SGDLS, CDR2 YYNGEE. The CDR3 contains 14 residues. CDR3 coding DNA: TGTGCCAGCAGCGTAGTGGGCAGTACAGATACGCAGTATTTT. This codes for CASSVVGSTDTQYF. Variable domain in full (rest from reference TRBV9 and TRBJ2-3): DSGVTQTPKHLITATGQRVTLRCSPRSGDLSVYWYQQSLDQGLQFLIQYYNGEERAKGNILERFSAQQFPDLHSELNLSSLELGDSALYFCASSVVGSTDTQYFGPGTRLTVL.

The chain recombines TRBV5-1 with TRBJ1-4; 12 nucleotides match TRBD1. Germline values: CDR1 SGHRS, CDR2 YFSETQ. This CDR3 region has 16 residues. J was trimmed by 7 bases and V by 0 bases; bases with no gene match: 4. The CDR3 nucleotides read TGCGCCAGCAGCTTGGCGGGACAGGGGGCGAGTGAAAAACTGTTTTTT. It yields the protein CASSLAGQGASEKLFF. The variable domain in full, with the rest retrieved from reference TRBV5-1 and TRBJ1-4, is KAGVTQTPRYLIKTRGQQVTLSCSPISGHRSVSWYQQTPGQGLQFLFEYFSETQRNKGNFPGRFSGRQFSNSRSEMNVSTLELGDSALYLCASSLAGQGASEKLFFGSGTQLSVL.

This clone was observed a single time. The chain employs TRBV7-6 and TRBJ2-6, with D tentatively TRBD2 (5 bases). The CDR3 loop spans 18 amino acids. V lost 1 base to trimming and J lost 0 bases, with 13 bases between them. Germline V gene data show CDR1 as SGHVS and CDR2 as FNYEAQ. In DNA, the CDR3 is TGTGCCAGCAGCTTAGTTCGAGGGTCCGGCTCTGGGGCCAACGTCCTGACTTTC. Amino acids: CASSLVRGSGSGANVLTF.

This clone was found once. V gene TRBV10-3 combines with J gene TRBJ1-2, with 7 positions matching TRBD1. After removal of 3 bases from V and 5 bases from J, the junction contained 6 bases not matched to a gene. CDR3 size: 14 residues. Germline lookup yields CDR1 ENHRY and CDR2 SYGVKD. CDR3 region: CAISEAGTEYGYTF. In DNA form, the CDR3 reads TGTGCCATCAGTGAAGCCGGGACAGAATATGGCTACACCTTC.

V is TRBV4-3 and J is TRBJ2-1, with TRBD2 matching 11 bases. Looked up from germline, CDR1 is LGHNA and CDR2 is YSLEER. V was pared by 0 bases and J by 4 bases, with 5 bases of the junction left unmatched. The CDR3 extends over 17 amino acids. Here the CDR3 reads CASSQEPLAGGYNEQFF. CDR3 DNA: TGCGCCAGCAGCCAAGAACCCCTAGCGGGGGGATACAATGAGCAGTTCTTC.

This clone came up a few times. This chain uses TRBV4-3 with TRBJ2-7, with TRBD2 identical over 7 bases. CDR1 LGHNA and CDR2 YSLEER come from the germline V gene. The CDR3 has 16 residues. The V segment lost 0 bases and the J segment 2 bases; nucleotides outside the gene matches: 7. CDR3 protein: CASSQDRGGAAYEQYF. CDR3 DNA: TGCGCCAGCAGCCAAGATCGGGGAGGGGCGGCCTACGAGCAGTACTTC.

V usage is TRBV7-2 and J usage is TRBJ2-3; 15 bases are shared with TRBD2. In germline, CDR1 is SGHTA, CDR2 FQGNSA. The CDR3 consists of 16 residues. Losses at the gene ends were 3 bases for V and 6 bases for J; bases not matched to a gene: 4. The CDR3 DNA reads as TGTGCCAGCAGCTTGGGACTAGCGGGAGGAGGTGATACGCAGTATTTT. It specifies CASSLGLAGGGDTQYF.

This chain links TRBV28 with TRBJ1-5; possible D gene TRBD1, 5 bases. The CDR3 sequence is 18 residues long. V lost 5 bases and J 0 bases, leaving 20 bases between the germline ends. The germline gives CDR1 MDHEN, CDR2 SYDVKM. The CDR3 loop is CASSLRTFWDYSNQPQHF. The CDR3 region has the DNA TGTGCCAGCAGTCTAAGGACTTTCTGGGACTATAGCAATCAGCCCCAGCATTTT. Filled out from reference TRBV28 and TRBJ1-5, the complete variable domain reads DVKVTQSSRYLVKRTGEKVFLECVQDMDHENMFWYRQDPGLGLRLIYFSYDVKMKEKGDIPEGYSVSREKKERFSLILESASTNQTSMYLCASSLRTFWDYSNQPQHFGDGTRLSIL.

The chain employs TRBV7-2 and TRBJ2-1; 8 bases align to TRBD2. CDR3 length: 14 amino acids. CDR1 SGHTA and CDR2 FQGNSA come from the germline V gene. The V gene end was trimmed by 5 bases and the J gene end by 5 bases; junction bases not matched to a gene: 5. The CDR3 spells CASSQGLEHNEQFF. In DNA form, the CDR3 reads TGTGCCAGCAGCCAGGGACTAGAACACAATGAGCAGTTCTTC.

V is TRBV6-1 and J is TRBJ2-5; the match to TRBD2 covers 9 bases. This CDR3 comprises 14 residues. V was clipped by 7 bases and J by 5 bases; unmatched bases: 8. The germline gives CDR1 MNHNS, CDR2 SASEGT. CDR3 region: CASTGGGARETQYF. For the CDR3, the DNA is TGTGCCAGCACCGGCGGGGGGGCTCGGGAGACCCAGTACTTC.

J is TRBJ1-6 and V is TRBV15, with D possibly matching TRBD1 (5 bases). Trimming shortened V by 2 bases and J by 0 bases, and 17 bases separated the two germline ends. This CDR3 region has 19 residues. Germline V gives CDR1 LNHNV, CDR2 YYDKDF (reference sequence). The CDR3 sequence: CATSRTPEQARSYNSPLHF. The CDR3 nucleotides read TGTGCCACCAGCAGAACCCCGGAACAGGCGCGCTCCTATAATTCACCCCTCCACTTT.

The V and J genes are TRBV5-6 and TRBJ1-6; D remains ambiguous. Trimming pared 2 bases from V and 6 bases from J, leaving 9 bases between. CDR3 length: 14 residues. CDR1 and CDR2 from the germline V gene are SGHDT and YYEEEE. The CDR3 DNA reads as TGTGCCAGCAGCTTACTTTCCGGTAATTCACCCCTCCACTTT. Translation gives CASSLLSGNSPLHF.

This chain uses TRBV5-4 with TRBJ1-5; 7 nucleotides align to TRBD1. The trim removed 4 bases at V and 2 bases at J, leaving 9 bases unmatched. Germline CDR1 is SGHNT and CDR2 is YYREEE (reference sequence). The CDR3 is made up of 16 amino acids. CDR3 residues: CASSDGTARGNQPQHF. The CDR3 coding sequence is TGTGCCAGCAGCGACGGGACAGCGAGGGGCAATCAGCCCCAGCATTTT.

This clone was recorded only once. CDR3 nucleotides: TGCGCCAGCAGCCAAGTCATAGGGGGCTCCTACGAGCAGTACTTC. Protein product: CASSQVIGGSYEQYF. The chain uses TRBV4-1 and TRBJ2-7, with D perhaps TRBD1 (6 bases). The length of the CDR3 is 15 residues. Germline-derived CDR1 and CDR2 are MGHRA and YSYEKL. V lost 1 base and J lost 0, with 10 bases in between.